These T cell receptor beta chains were read from a single sample in a study of T cells in Graves' hyperthyroidism and ophthalmopathy. TCRdb processed the multiplex PCR reads anew with MiXCR; each CDR3 protein has one entry. The sample contains hundreds of thousands of distinct CDR3 sequences, roughly 17% of which appear only once. The source material was blood. The receptors come from a woman in her thirties with Graves' hyperthyroidism. Each CDR3 is given with its conserved first and last residue. A D gene is named only where the DNA matches it firmly. Part of the rows lack a size; the others show once, few, many or a class for expanded clones.

D | J | V | size | CDR3 | DNA
TRBD2 | TRBJ2-7 | TRBV2 | many | CASRRTSGYEQYF | TGTGCCAGCAGGCGGACTAGCGGCTACGAGCAGTACTTC
- | TRBJ2-3 | TRBV29-1 | few | CSVRTASSTDTQYF | TGCAGCGTTCGGACGGCATCTAGCACAGATACGCAGTATTTT
- | TRBJ2-5 | TRBV4-1 | - | CASSQVGMEETQYF | TGCGCCAGCAGCCAAGTGGGTATGGAGGAGACCCAGTACTTC
- | TRBJ1-2 | TRBV28 | many | CASRTGGPPGYGYTF | TGTGCCAGCAGGACAGGAGGACCCCCCGGGTATGGCTACACCTTC
TRBD2 | TRBJ2-1 | TRBV13 | - | CASSSGGGTAETYNEQFF | TGTGCCAGCAGCTCGGGGGGGGGGACGGCGGAGACTTACAATGAGCAGTTCTTC
- | TRBJ1-1 | TRBV6-2/TRBV6-3 | - | CASSYSGMLSEAFF | TGTGCCAGCAGTTACTCGGGGATGTTATCTGAAGCTTTCTTT
- | TRBJ1-2 | TRBV6-1 | many | CASNRGSLTSYGYTF | TGTGCCAGCAACCGGGGCAGTCTCACTTCCTATGGCTACACCTTC
- | TRBJ2-1 | TRBV20-1 | - | CSGSRGTGTNEQFF | TGCAGTGGCAGCAGAGGAACAGGTACCAATGAGCAGTTCTTC
TRBD1 | TRBJ2-1 | TRBV12-3/TRBV12-4 | few | CASSLIQGAFYEQFF | TGTGCCAGCAGCCTTATACAGGGGGCCTTCTATGAGCAGTTCTTC
- | TRBJ2-4 | TRBV28 | - | CASSFLQGEIQYF | TGTGCCAGCAGTTTTTTGCAGGGAGAAATTCAGTACTTC
TRBD2 | TRBJ2-1 | TRBV4-1 | few | CASSQVIMREGRNNEQFF | TGCGCCAGCAGCCAAGTAATTATGCGGGAGGGCCGGAACAATGAGCAGTTCTTC
- | TRBJ2-7 | TRBV28 | many | CASKSQTYEQYF | TGTGCCAGCAAATCGCAGACCTACGAGCAGTACTTC
- | TRBJ2-7 | TRBV5-1 | few | CASQTDRLTISEQYF | TGCGCCAGCCAAACGGACAGACTGACGATTTCCGAGCAGTACTTC
TRBD1 | TRBJ1-1 | TRBV6-5 | few | CASSPRTGVTGTEAFF | TGTGCCAGCAGTCCCCGGACAGGGGTAACGGGCACTGAAGCTTTCTTT
TRBD2 | TRBJ2-1 | TRBV5-1 | many | CASSLLSAGDFAEQFF | TGCGCCAGCAGCTTGTTATCGGCGGGAGACTTCGCTGAGCAGTTCTTC
- | TRBJ2-7 | TRBV14 | few | CASSRTNYYEQYF | TGTGCCAGCAGCCGGACTAATTACTACGAGCAGTACTTC
- | TRBJ2-1 | TRBV18 | few | CASSPVGSSYNEQFF | TGTGCCAGCTCACCAGTGGGTAGCTCCTACAATGAGCAGTTCTTC
- | TRBJ2-3 | TRBV19 | many | CASSIGSSTDTQYF | TGTGCCAGTAGTATCGGCTCTTCCACAGATACGCAGTATTTT
TRBD2 | TRBJ2-3 | TRBV10-3 | few | CAISESSLAGGITDTQYF | TGTGCCATCAGTGAGTCCTCCCTAGCGGGAGGGATCACAGATACGCAGTATTTT
TRBD1 | TRBJ2-7 | TRBV6-1 | few | CASSPQGDEQCF | TGTGCCAGCAGTCCCCAGGGGGACGAGCAGTGCTTC
TRBD2 | TRBJ2-2 | TRBV5-1 | many | CASSLVAGGGTGELFF | TGCGCCAGCAGCTTGGTAGCGGGAGGAGGCACCGGGGAGCTGTTTTTT
- | TRBJ2-4 | TRBV15 | once | CATSRRDSLNIQYF | TGTGCCACCAGCAGGCGGGACTCTTTAAACATTCAGTACTTC